The T cell receptor beta chain under discussion was sequenced for a study of blood T cell repertoires in COVID-19. The ends lost 7 bases at V and 6 bases at J; junction bases unmatched: 6. Germline CDR1 and CDR2: SGHAT and FQNNGV. The CDR3 spans 13 residues. Original handling: Reference gene primers were amplified, and this amplification served to estimate nucleated cell counts. The data were produced by immunoSEQ multiplex PCR, yet TCRdb's version contains in-frame clones alone and is incomplete. The V and J calls and the clone size are those of that table, but D and trimming were determined from the DNA. This table holds approximately 61,000 clones, approximately 79% found once.

The sample was peripheral blood. This TCR was sampled from a woman in her sixties or seventies with acute or convalescent COVID-19. J is TRBJ2-4 and V is TRBV11-2; TRBD1 matches 7 bases. In nucleotides, the CDR3 is TGTGCCAGCACCCTGGGACAGCGAAACATTCAGTACTTC. As protein: CASTLGQRNIQYF.